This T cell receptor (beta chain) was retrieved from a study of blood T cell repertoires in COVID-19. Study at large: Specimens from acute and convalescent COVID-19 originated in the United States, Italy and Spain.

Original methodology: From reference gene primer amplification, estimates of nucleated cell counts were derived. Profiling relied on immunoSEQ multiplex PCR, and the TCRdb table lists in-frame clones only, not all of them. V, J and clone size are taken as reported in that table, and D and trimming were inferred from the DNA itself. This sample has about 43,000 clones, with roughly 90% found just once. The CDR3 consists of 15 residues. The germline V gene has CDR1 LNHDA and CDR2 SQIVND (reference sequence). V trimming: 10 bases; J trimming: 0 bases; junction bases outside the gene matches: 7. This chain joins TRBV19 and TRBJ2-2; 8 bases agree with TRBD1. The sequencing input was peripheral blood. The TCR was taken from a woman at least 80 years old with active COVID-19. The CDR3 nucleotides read TGTGCCACGTACCGGGACAGGACGAACACCGGGGAGCTGTTTTTT. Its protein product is CATYRDRTNTGELFF.